The 16 T cell receptor beta chains listed next were all sequenced from one sample in a study of blood T cell repertoires in COVID-19. Using immunoSEQ multiplex PCR, the repertoire was profiled, and TCRdb retains in-frame clones only, with some absent. The sample records tens of thousands of clones, roughly 82% being singletons. Sequencing was done on a sample of peripheral blood. The receptors derive from a woman aged 55-75 years with acute or convalescent COVID-19.

The J gene is TRBJ2-5, the V gene TRBV27; D possibly corresponds to TRBD1 (7 bases). Germline CDR1 is MNHEY and CDR2 is SMNVEV (reference sequence). Deletions cut 6 bases from V and 2 bases from J, with 13 bases between. The length of the CDR3 is 14 residues. CDR3 sequence: CASRYRGGQETQYF. The CDR3 bases are TGTGCCAGCAGATACAGGGGAGGACAAGAGACCCAGTACTTC.

The chain couples TRBV30 to TRBJ1-2; D possibly corresponds to TRBD1 (6 bases). The germline gives CDR1 GTSNPN, CDR2 SVGIG (reference sequence). Trimming cost V 0 bases and J 10 bases, with 21 bases left between them. This CDR3 contains 15 residues. The chain's CDR3 is CAWSVWIQGEVAYTF. CDR3 sequence (DNA): TGTGCCTGGAGTGTATGGATACAGGGAGAGGTCGCCTACACCTTC.

The chain employs TRBV7-2 and TRBJ2-5, with 11 positions matching TRBD2. V was pared by 5 bases and J by 3 bases, with 8 bases of the junction left unmatched. The CDR3 is 16 amino acids. The germline CDR1 and CDR2 sequences are SGHTA and FQGNSA. This chain's CDR3 is CASSLSGGAGEETQYF. The CDR3, as DNA: TGTGCCAGCAGCCTTAGCGGGGGGGCCGGGGAAGAGACCCAGTACTTC.

The chain combines TRBV30 with TRBJ1-4; the match to TRBD1 covers 9 bases. The CDR3 totals 15 residues. From germline, CDR1 is GTSNPN and CDR2 SVGIG (reference sequence). Losses at the gene ends were 2 bases for V and 7 bases for J; bases not matched to a gene: 8. CDR3 bases: TGTGCCTGGAGTTCAAAGGGACAGGGAGGTGAAAAACTGTTTTTT. Its translation: CAWSSKGQGGEKLFF.

The rearrangement joins TRBV30 to TRBJ1-5; D gene unclear. CDR1 is GTSNPN, CDR2 SVGIG, per germline (reference sequence). V shed 2 bases and J shed 3 bases, with 11 bases lying between them. This CDR3 region has 14 residues. The CDR3 loop reads CAWSTGMANQPQHF. CDR3 coding DNA: TGTGCCTGGAGTACGGGGATGGCCAATCAGCCCCAGCATTTT.

This clone has just a few counts. The V and J genes are TRBV6-2 or TRBV6-3 and TRBJ2-7; D possibly corresponds to TRBD1 (5 bases). This CDR3 is 15 amino acids long. The germline gives CDR1 MNHEY, CDR2 SVGEGT. Trimming shortened V by 4 bases and J by 2 bases, and 15 bases separated the two germline ends. The CDR3 loop is CASSSKTGHPYEQYF. The DNA for the CDR3 is TGTGCCAGCAGTTCCAAGACCGGACATCCCTACGAGCAGTACTTC.

V gene TRBV12-3 or TRBV12-4 combines with J gene TRBJ1-5, with unresolved D. V was trimmed by 5 bases and J by 10 bases, leaving 15 bases between them. The length of the CDR3 is 13 residues. The DNA for the CDR3 is TGTGCCAGCAGTCCCTCAGTGGGGAGCCCCCAGCATTTT. Translation gives CASSPSVGSPQHF.

This chain connects TRBV6-2 or TRBV6-3 to TRBJ1-4, with 9 bases that match TRBD1. V shed 5 bases, J shed 8 bases, and the junction held 21 bases outside the gene matches. The CDR3 sequence is 19 residues long. Germline assignment: CDR1 MNHEY and CDR2 SVGEGT. The CDR3 DNA sequence: TGTGCCAGCAGTCAACCGATACTAGCTACAGGGGGCCGTAAAGAAAAACTGTTTTTT. Protein sequence: CASSQPILATGGRKEKLFF.

The chain recombines TRBV7-2 with TRBJ1-1; a possible D gene is TRBD1 (6 bases). CDR1 and CDR2 from the germline V gene are SGHTA and FQGNSA. With 5 bases removed from V and 10 bases from J, the gap between germline ends came to 20 bases. This CDR3 comprises 14 residues. CDR3 in DNA: TGTGCCAGCAGCATCAGGGGAGGGGTGCTTGGAGCTTTCTTT. Its translation is CASSIRGGVLGAFF.

The V call is TRBV6-2 or TRBV6-3, the J call TRBJ1-5, with D possibly TRBD1 on 6 matching bases. In germline, CDR1 is MNHEY, CDR2 SVGEGT. This CDR3 region has 14 residues. Trimming cost V 2 bases and J 8 bases, with 13 bases left between them. CDR3 region: CASSYPGAREPQHF. The CDR3, as DNA: TGTGCCAGCAGTTACCCAGGGGCCAGGGAGCCCCAGCATTTT.

This chain connects TRBV7-9 to TRBJ1-3; a possible D gene is TRBD1 (5 bases). The V end was cut by 1 base, the J end by 4 bases, with 8 bases between. The CDR3 is 14 residues long. Germline CDR1 and CDR2: SEHNR and FQNEAQ (reference sequence). The CDR3 spells CASSLGQIGNTIYF. As DNA, the CDR3 is TGTGCCAGCAGCTTAGGACAGATAGGAAACACCATATATTTT.

This clone was counted only a few times. The rearrangement joins TRBV10-3 to TRBJ1-3; possible D gene TRBD1, 6 bases. Germline V gene data show CDR1 as ENHRY and CDR2 as SYGVKD. V gave up 2 bases and J gave up 4 bases, with 15 bases separating them. The CDR3 covers 16 residues. CDR3 sequence: CAISEGGLLRGNTIYF. DNA of the CDR3: TGTGCCATCAGTGAGGGGGGCTTACTACGAGGAAACACCATATATTTT.

V and J are TRBV18 and TRBJ2-2; tentative D call: TRBD1 (6 bases). Germline CDR1 reads KGHSH; CDR2 reads LQKENI. Deletions cut 3 bases from V and 0 bases from J, with 17 bases between. The CDR3 runs to 18 residues. CDR3 coding DNA: TGTGCCAGCTCACCTGTACCGGCAGGGGCAACGAACACCGGGGAGCTGTTTTTT. As protein: CASSPVPAGATNTGELFF.

J is TRBJ2-7 and V is TRBV19, with a possible D match to TRBD2 (7 bases). Germline values: CDR1 LNHDA, CDR2 SQIVND (reference sequence). The CDR3 covers 14 residues. V was shortened by 7 bases and J by 2 bases, with 15 bases between the two germline ends. CDR3: CASTKGGSTYEQYF. The CDR3 region has the DNA TGTGCCAGTACCAAGGGGGGGTCGACCTACGAGCAGTACTTC. Full variable domain (rest looked up from reference TRBV19 and TRBJ2-7): DGGITQSPKYLFRKEGQNVTLSCEQNLNHDAMYWYRQDPGQGLRLIYYSQIVNDFQKGDIAEGYSVSREKKESFPLTVTSAQKNPTAFYLCASTKGGSTYEQYFGPGTRLTVT.

The V call is TRBV29-1, the J call TRBJ2-2; D perhaps matches TRBD1 (5 bases). The CDR3 is 12 residues long. Germline CDR1 reads SQVTM; CDR2 reads ANQGSEA. Trimming removed 4 bases at V and 4 bases at J, with 7 bases between. In DNA form, the CDR3 reads TGCAGCGTTGGAAGGGGCACCGGGGAGCTGTTTTTT. This gives the protein CSVGRGTGELFF.

This clone was counted only a few times. The chain carries TRBV3-1 (or the pseudogene TRBV3-2) and TRBJ2-1; 9 bases match TRBD2. Germline CDR1 is LGHDT and CDR2 is YNNKEL (reference sequence). The length of the CDR3 is 18 residues. V lost 0 bases to trimming and J lost 7 bases; unmatched junction nucleotides: 13. CDR3 amino acids: CASSQDRVAGGYANEQFF. For the CDR3, the DNA is TGTGCCAGCAGCCAAGATCGGGTCGCGGGGGGGTACGCGAATGAGCAGTTCTTC.